This TCR beta chain emerged from a study of spatial heterogeneity in lung cancer. Study in general: Alpha-chain sequences were consistently detected less often than beta-chain sequences. Averaged across combinations, each unique TCR and UMI pairing appeared more than ten times in raw reads, which were uncorrected.

This clonotype was detected only a few times. Its antigen is unknown. As for time point: sample taken at primary tumor resection. In each case, whole RNA from tumor, nontumor lung or frozen PBMC was sequenced unsorted. Samples were donated by 72 untreated early-stage non-small cell lung cancer patients. One entry per CDR3 protein, called by TCRdb with MiXCR from the 5' RACE reads. Here the sample spans more than 85,000 distinct CDR3 sequences, approximately 8.9% being singletons. Whole-study results and caveats: Ubiquitous expanded tumor TCRs appeared in blood more at resection than follow-up.

V lost 2 bases to trimming and J lost 4 bases; unmatched junction nucleotides: 4. This CDR3 comprises 16 residues. Germline V gene lookup returns CDR1 MDHEN and CDR2 SYDVKM. The TCR originated in a male donor with early-stage non-small cell lung cancer. Sequencing was performed on PBMCs, taken at surgery. This chain links TRBV28 with TRBJ2-3; 12 nucleotides align to TRBD2. Here the CDR3 reads CASSLALAGGADTQYF. DNA for the CDR3: TGTGCCAGCAGTTTAGCACTAGCGGGAGGTGCAGATACGCAGTATTTT.